These 30 T cell receptor beta chains were all obtained from the same sample, sequenced in a study of T-cell memory formation after mild COVID-19. TCRdb recomputed calls from the 5' RACE reads with MiXCR, one row per CDR3 protein. The repertoire has 360,000 or so distinct CDR3 sequences, 25% to 30% of them found once; the top ten carry roughly 14%. Sequencing was performed on PBMCs or a T cell subset sorted from them (not recorded which). The receptors come from an adult woman who had mild COVID-19 (a few samples of this study predate the infection). Cell type and time point are not known.

The genes are TRBV6-1 and TRBJ2-2; 12 bases agree with TRBD2. The CDR3 contains 14 residues. Looked up from germline, CDR1 is MNHNS and CDR2 is SASEGT. Germline trimming cut 6 bases from V and 5 bases from J; bases unmatched to any gene: 1. The CDR3 bases are TGTGCCAGCAGGCTAGCGGGAGGGACCGGGGAGCTGTTTTTT. It encodes CASRLAGGTGELFF.

The sample holds a few counts of this clonotype. The chain combines TRBV7-6 with TRBJ2-7; a weak D match, TRBD1 (7 bases). Germline V gene sequence: CDR1 SGHVS, CDR2 FNYEAQ. This CDR3 contains 12 residues. With 4 bases removed from V and 9 bases from J, the gap between germline ends came to 13 bases. Here the CDR3 reads CASSSSGGGQYF. CDR3 sequence (DNA): TGTGCCAGCAGCTCCTCAGGGGGAGGGCAGTACTTC.

This clonotype was counted between two and nine times. The gene calls are TRBV9 and TRBJ1-1; 7 positions agree with TRBD1. The ends lost 4 bases at V and 6 bases at J; junction bases unmatched: 6. This CDR3 spans 13 amino acids. Germline-derived CDR1 and CDR2 are SGDLS and YYNGEE. CDR3 in DNA: TGTGCCAGCAGCCCTTGGGACAGCTCTGAAGCTTTCTTT. The encoded protein is CASSPWDSSEAFF.

This clonotype was detected only a few times. The chain links TRBV5-1 to TRBJ1-5; D is undetermined. Germline assignment: CDR1 SGHRS and CDR2 YFSETQ. This CDR3 comprises 14 residues. The V end lost 0 bases, the J end lost 7 bases, and 11 bases lay between the germline ends. In DNA form, the CDR3 reads TGCGCCAGCAGCTTGGAGAAGGGTAGACAGCCCCAGCATTTT. Amino acids: CASSLEKGRQPQHF.

This chain joins TRBV30 and TRBJ2-2, with D unresolved. This CDR3 comprises 13 residues. From germline, CDR1 is GTSNPN and CDR2 SVGIG (reference sequence). Between the trimmed V and J ends, which lost 2 bases and 0 bases, there was a span of 4 bases. CDR3 coding DNA: TGTGCCTGGAGTCCCGCGAACACCGGGGAGCTGTTTTTT. Its translation is CAWSPANTGELFF. Variable domain in full (rest from reference TRBV30 and TRBJ2-2): SQTIHQWPATLVQPVGSPLSLECTVEGTSNPNLYWYRQAAGRGLQLLFYSVGIGQISSEVPQNLSASRPQDRQFILSSKKLLLSDSGFYLCAWSPANTGELFFGEGSRLTVL.

This clonotype showed up just once. The CDR3 DNA is TGTGCCAGCAGCCCACGATCTCCCAAGAACACTGAAGCTTTCTTT. Translation gives CASSPRSPKNTEAFF. The J gene is TRBJ1-1, the V gene TRBV12-3 or TRBV12-4; no definite D call. The CDR3 length is 15 residues. V was trimmed by 6 bases and J by 1 base, leaving 15 bases between them.

The chain carries TRBV24-1 and TRBJ1-2; 7 bases map to TRBD1. CDR3 length: 16 residues. With 3 bases clipped from V and 7 bases from J, the junction kept 13 bases outside the gene matches. Germline-derived CDR1 and CDR2 are KGHDR and SFDVKD. The CDR3 region is CATSDQRDSRLGGYTF. The CDR3 DNA reads as TGTGCCACCAGTGATCAACGGGACAGTCGGTTGGGTGGCTACACCTTC.

The sample holds a few counts of this clonotype. The chain recombines TRBV18 with TRBJ2-7, with no clear D. V was clipped by 0 bases and J by 4 bases, with 16 bases between them. The CDR3 runs 16 residues. Per germline, CDR1 KGHSH and CDR2 LQKENI. CDR3 DNA sequence: TGTGCCAGCTCACCACCGTCCACCCCTATACTATACGAGCAGTACTTC. Protein: CASSPPSTPILYEQYF.

V gene TRBV20-1 combines with J gene TRBJ2-5, with 7 bases fitting TRBD2. This CDR3 contains 17 residues. CDR1 is DFQATT and CDR2 is SNEGSKA in the germline V gene (reference sequence). J gave up 4 bases and V 3 bases, and 17 bases lay outside the gene matches. The CDR3 sequence: CSASGGGSFQVGETQYF. The CDR3 DNA reads as TGCAGTGCTAGTGGTGGCGGGAGCTTCCAAGTGGGAGAGACCCAGTACTTC.

The rearrangement links TRBV7-9 to TRBJ2-7; 7 bases match TRBD1. The germline V gene has CDR1 SEHNR and CDR2 FQNEAQ (reference sequence). Germline trimming cut 6 bases from V and 4 bases from J; bases unmatched to any gene: 6. This CDR3 has 13 residues. The CDR3 coding sequence is TGTGCCAGCAGGCCGGGACAGCAGTACGAGCAGTACTTC. Protein sequence: CASRPGQQYEQYF.

This chain uses TRBV11-2 with TRBJ2-5; 8 positions match TRBD1. V dropped 5 bases and J dropped 4; count of bases not matched to a gene: 9. CDR1 is SGHAT, CDR2 FQNNGV, per germline. The CDR3 is 15 residues long. This CDR3 is CASSMLGQGGETQYF. For the CDR3, the DNA is TGTGCCAGCAGCATGTTAGGACAGGGAGGAGAGACCCAGTACTTC.

The rearrangement joins TRBV5-6 to TRBJ1-4, with unresolved D. Germline V gene sequence: CDR1 SGHDT, CDR2 YYEEEE. The CDR3 is made up of 15 amino acids. The V end lost 3 bases, the J end lost 8 bases, and 17 bases lay between the germline ends. This CDR3 is CASSSPFDPEEKLFF. The CDR3 DNA follows: TGTGCCAGCAGCTCCCCTTTTGACCCGGAGGAAAAACTGTTTTTT.

This clonotype has only a few counts. The chain joins TRBV12-3 or TRBV12-4 to TRBJ2-3; possibly TRBD1 or TRBD2 for D (5 bases each). This CDR3 spans 16 amino acids. The V gene lost 3 bases and the J gene lost 5 bases, with 18 bases spanning the gap. CDR3: CASSFRDHLFGDTQYF. In nucleotides, the CDR3 is TGTGCCAGCAGTTTCAGGGACCACCTATTCGGAGATACGCAGTATTTT.

This clonotype was seen more than once but under ten times. The chain combines TRBV12-3 or TRBV12-4 with TRBJ2-7; D possibly corresponds to TRBD2 (7 bases). The CDR3 spans 15 residues. Trimming pared 4 bases from V and 5 bases from J, leaving 18 bases between. For the CDR3, the DNA is TGTGCCAGCAGTTCGACGTCCACAGGGAGGGACGAGCAGTACTTC. Its protein is CASSSTSTGRDEQYF.

The gene calls are TRBV6-5 and TRBJ1-2, with D unclear. The CDR3 extends over 14 amino acids. Germline V lookup: CDR1 MNHEY, CDR2 SVGAGI. Trimming left V 0 bases short and J 6 bases short, with 11 bases between. The CDR3 coding sequence is TGTGCCAGCAGTTACTCGAGGGTAATGAATGGCTACACCTTC. It specifies CASSYSRVMNGYTF.

The table lists this clonotype with a few counts. The V gene is TRBV6-5, the J gene TRBJ1-1; TRBD1 might be the D (6 bases). Germline V lookup: CDR1 MNHEY, CDR2 SVGAGI. V lost 5 bases and J 6 bases, leaving 19 bases between the germline ends. CDR3 length: 15 amino acids. CDR3 sequence (DNA): TGTGCCAGCAGTCCGCAACCAGGGGTTATGGCTGAAGCTTTCTTT. As protein: CASSPQPGVMAEAFF.

The chain links TRBV2 to TRBJ1-2; D might be TRBD1 (5 bases). The length of the CDR3 is 14 residues. CDR1 is SNHLY, CDR2 FYNNEI, per germline. The V and J ends lost 6 bases and 8 bases respectively, with 19 bases between them. CDR3 bases: TGTGCCAGCAGCCTATATACAGGTCTTGACGGCTACACCTTC. This translates into CASSLYTGLDGYTF.

The rearrangement joins TRBV29-1 to TRBJ2-5, with D possibly TRBD1 on 5 matching bases. The germline CDR1 and CDR2 sequences are SQVTM and ANQGSEA. V was clipped by 3 bases and J by 1 base, with 18 bases between them. The CDR3 runs 16 residues. The CDR3 DNA follows: TGCAGCGTTGACGGTGATCCAACAGGACGCCAAGAGACCCAGTACTTC. Its translation is CSVDGDPTGRQETQYF.

The genes are TRBV29-1 and TRBJ2-1, with TRBD1 identical over 10 bases. The CDR3 has 13 amino acids. The germline CDR1 and CDR2 sequences are SQVTM and ANQGSEA. CDR3 amino acids: CSDLRQGAYEQFF. The CDR3 DNA is TGCAGTGACCTTCGACAGGGGGCTTATGAGCAGTTCTTC.

The chain combines TRBV20-1 with TRBJ1-5, with D possibly being TRBD1 (5 bases). The CDR3 consists of 14 residues. Trimming shortened V by 3 bases and J by 3 bases, and 12 bases separated the two germline ends. CDR1 and CDR2 (germline): DFQATT, SNEGSKA (reference sequence). In nucleotides, the CDR3 is TGCAGTGCTAGGAGGGGACGGACCAATCAGCCCCAGCATTTT. Protein product: CSARRGRTNQPQHF.

This clonotype was observed a few times. The V and J genes are TRBV5-6 and TRBJ2-7; D not resolved. The germline CDR1 and CDR2 sequences are SGHDT and YYEEEE. The CDR3 is 14 amino acids. With 0 bases removed from V and 2 bases from J, the gap between germline ends came to 9 bases. CDR3 nucleotide sequence: TGTGCCAGCAGCTTGGCCGGCCGGCCCTACGAGCAGTACTTC. Translation: CASSLAGRPYEQYF.

CDR3 sequence reads: CASRFAVNTEAFF. DNA for the CDR3: TGTGCCAGCAGATTTGCGGTGAACACTGAAGCTTTCTTT. The chain carries TRBV7-6 and TRBJ1-1; D is unclear. Trimming cost V 6 bases and J 0 bases, with 8 bases left between them. The CDR3 runs to 13 residues. CDR1 is SGHVS and CDR2 is FNYEAQ in the germline V gene.

The chain recombines TRBV24-1 with TRBJ1-1, with 11 bases identical to TRBD1. V shed 0 bases, J shed 10 bases, and the junction held 3 bases outside the gene matches. The CDR3 is 14 amino acids. Germline values: CDR1 KGHDR, CDR2 SFDVKD. This CDR3 is CATSDLGTGGRAFF. CDR3 DNA sequence: TGTGCCACCAGTGATTTGGGGACAGGGGGGAGAGCTTTCTTT.

This clonotype was seen a few times. This chain's CDR3 is CASSVSERGVDTQYF. Here the CDR3 DNA reads TGTGCCAGCAGCGTATCAGAGCGGGGGGTAGATACGCAGTATTTT. The chain carries TRBV9 and TRBJ2-3; 9 bases line up with TRBD2. This CDR3 spans 15 amino acids. V dropped 1 base and J dropped 5; count of bases not matched to a gene: 5. Germline V gene lookup returns CDR1 SGDLS and CDR2 YYNGEE.

CDR3 DNA sequence: TGTGCCAGCAGCGTACCGGGGGGGAGGAATGAGCAGTTCTTC. Translating it yields CASSVPGGRNEQFF. V and J are TRBV9 and TRBJ2-1; 8 positions match TRBD2. CDR1 SGDLS and CDR2 YYNGEE come from the germline V gene. Unmatched junction bases numbered 4, after V lost 1 base and J lost 7 bases. The CDR3 has 14 residues.

This clonotype showed up just a few times. This chain uses TRBV28 with TRBJ2-4; D gene uncertain. Trimming stripped 2 bases from V and 16 bases from J, with 15 bases between. The germline gives CDR1 MDHEN, CDR2 SYDVKM. CDR3 length: 12 residues. CDR3 residues: CASSLERRPSYF. DNA for the CDR3: TGTGCCAGCAGTTTAGAGCGCAGGCCATCTTACTTC. Full variable domain (remainder filled in from reference TRBV28 and TRBJ2-4): DVKVTQSSRYLVKRTGEKVFLECVQDMDHENMFWYRQDPGLGLRLIYFSYDVKMKEKGDIPEGYSVSREKKERFSLILESASTNQTSMYLCASSLERRPSYFGAGTRLSVL.

The chain combines TRBV24-1 with TRBJ2-7; TRBD2 matches 8 bases. The CDR3 extends over 15 amino acids. Germline CDR1 reads KGHDR; CDR2 reads SFDVKD. The V and J ends lost 3 bases and 2 bases, in that order; junction bases with no gene match: 5. This CDR3 reads CATSDGAGGPYEQYF. Here the CDR3 DNA reads TGTGCCACCAGTGATGGGGCGGGAGGTCCCTACGAGCAGTACTTC.

V and J are TRBV7-9 and TRBJ2-2, with D perhaps given as TRBD1 or TRBD2 (5 bases each). V was clipped by 11 bases and J by 3 bases, with 16 bases between them. Germline loops: CDR1 SEHNR, CDR2 FQNEAQ (reference sequence). There are 14 residues in the CDR3. DNA for the CDR3: TGTGCCGGCAAAAGTTCGGGACACACCGGGGAGCTGTTTTTT. This sequence encodes CAGKSSGHTGELFF.

V is TRBV20-1 and J is TRBJ2-1; maybe TRBD2 (5 bases). The V and J ends lost 1 base and 0 bases respectively, with 7 bases between them. CDR1 DFQATT and CDR2 SNEGSKA come from the germline V gene (reference sequence). The CDR3 length is 14 residues. The CDR3 protein is CSARASGSYNEQFF. CDR3 coding DNA: TGCAGTGCTAGAGCAAGCGGCTCCTACAATGAGCAGTTCTTC.

This chain joins TRBV11-2 and TRBJ2-7; possibly TRBD2 for D (6 bases). The CDR3 is 15 amino acids. Germline lookup yields CDR1 SGHAT and CDR2 FQNNGV. The V gene lost 4 bases and the J gene lost 4 bases, with 17 bases spanning the gap. The CDR3 DNA reads as TGTGCCAGCAGCTCAGACGGAGGGGCATGGTACGAGCAGTACTTC. It specifies CASSSDGGAWYEQYF.